This is a list of T cell receptor beta chains from one sample in a study of siplizumab effects on memory and regulatory T cells. Using immunoSEQ multiplex PCR, the repertoire was profiled, and TCRdb retains in-frame clones only, with some absent. The data show 94,000 or so clones, 90% to 95% seen once. Material: CD8+ T cells sorted from blood. The receptors stem from a human donor in good health. Each CDR3 is given with its conserved first and last residue. D genes are given only for firm matches. Clone size appears in some rows only: once, few, many, or a class for an expanded clone.

v_call	j_call	clone_size	cdr3_length	d_call	cdr3_aa	cdr3_nt
TRBV11-3	TRBJ2-7	.	13	.	CASSLWTDYEQYF	TGTGCCAGCAGCTTGTGGACCGACTACGAGCAGTACTTC
TRBV6-4	TRBJ1-6	.	14	TRBD1	CASSVRDRDSPLHF	TGTGCCAGCAGTGTGCGGGACAGGGATTCACCCCTCCACTTT
TRBV7-9	TRBJ2-7	.	16	TRBD1	CASSFRGTANSYEQYF	TGTGCCAGCAGCTTCAGGGGGACAGCAAATTCCTACGAGCAGTACTTC
TRBV19	TRBJ1-1	.	16	.	CASTQRAGSGYTEAFF	TGTGCCAGTACTCAAAGGGCAGGTTCTGGCTACACTGAAGCTTTCTTT
TRBV4-2	TRBJ2-1	.	15	.	CASSQGAGSGDEQFF	TGTGCCAGCAGCCAAGGGGCAGGGTCTGGGGATGAGCAGTTCTTC
TRBV4-1	TRBJ1-1	few	15	.	CASSRGPGLNTEAFF	TGCGCCAGCAGCCGCGGTCCCGGGCTCAACACTGAAGCTTTCTTT
TRBV9	TRBJ2-1	.	15	.	CASSGLASDYNEQFF	TGTGCCAGCAGCGGCTTGGCTAGCGATTACAATGAGCAGTTCTTC
TRBV11-2	TRBJ2-1	.	16	.	CASSRWGGQLRNEQFF	TGTGCCAGCAGCCGGTGGGGGGGCCAATTACGCAATGAGCAGTTCTTC
TRBV21-1	TRBJ2-7	.	16	.	CASSRPVGRLPHEQYF	TGTGCCAGCAGCCGTCCTGTAGGTCGTTTGCCTCACGAGCAGTACTTC
TRBV10-3	TRBJ2-7	.	13	TRBD1	CAISEQGANEQYF	TGTGCCATCAGTGAACAGGGGGCAAACGAGCAGTACTTC
TRBV2	TRBJ1-2	.	15	TRBD1	CASRAPGQGNYGYTF	TGTGCCAGCAGGGCTCCGGGACAGGGTAACTATGGCTACACCTTC
TRBV9	TRBJ1-1	.	12	.	CASSYRDTEAFF	TGTGCCAGCAGCTACCGAGACACTGAAGCTTTCTTT
TRBV10-3	TRBJ1-1	once	12	.	CAIRGRNTEAFF	TGTGCCATCAGAGGGCGGAACACTGAAGCTTTCTTT
TRBV9	TRBJ2-5	.	14	.	CASSVSGSEETQYF	TGTGCCAGCAGCGTATCCGGATCGGAAGAGACCCAGTACTTC
TRBV4-1	TRBJ2-3	.	17	.	CASSPPDSDGWTDTQYF	TGCGCCAGCAGCCCCCCGGACAGCGACGGGTGGACAGATACGCAGTATTTT
TRBV7-2	TRBJ1-1	.	13	.	CASSLAPGSEAFF	TGTGCCAGCAGCTTAGCCCCAGGATCTGAAGCTTTCTTT